Listed here are 6 T cell receptor beta chains from one sample, sequenced in a study of blood T cell repertoires in COVID-19. TCRdb keeps only in-frame clones here, not all; method: immunoSEQ multiplex PCR. The repertoire has around 70,000 clones, 79% of them found once; the top ten carry roughly 29%. What was sequenced was peripheral blood. The source of these receptors is a man aged 55 to 69 with active or convalescent COVID-19.

This clone was seen a few times. This sequence joins TRBV28 and TRBJ1-1, with TRBD1 identical over 8 bases. The CDR3 extends over 14 amino acids. The J segment lost 2 bases and the V segment lost 6 bases, leaving 5 bases of the junction unmatched. Germline values: CDR1 MDHEN, CDR2 SYDVKM. The DNA of the CDR3 is TGTGCCAGCAGACCGGACAGGGTCAACACTGAAGCTTTCTTT. Translation: CASRPDRVNTEAFF.

CDR3 amino acids: CASTRSAGANVLTF. In DNA, the CDR3 is TGTGCCAGCACTCGATCCGCTGGGGCCAACGTCCTGACTTTC. This chain links TRBV6-6 with TRBJ2-6; D call uncertain. V was trimmed by 7 bases and J by 2 bases, leaving 9 bases between them. The CDR3 consists of 14 residues. The germline V gene encodes CDR1 MNHNY and CDR2 SVGAGI (reference sequence).

The rearrangement links TRBV19 to TRBJ2-5, with 9 bases lining up with TRBD2. Germline assignment: CDR1 LNHDA and CDR2 SQIVND (reference sequence). The V and J ends lost 0 bases and 5 bases, in that order; junction bases with no gene match: 7. CDR3 length equals 16 residues. The CDR3 nucleotides read TGTGCCAGTAGTATAGAGGCGGGGGGGCCTTCTGAGACCCAGTACTTC. Its protein is CASSIEAGGPSETQYF.

This clone was counted a few times. The sample has other DNA sequences that encode this CDR3 too. The V gene is TRBV9, the J gene TRBJ2-1; 13 bases are shared with TRBD2. Trimming cost V 3 bases and J 3 bases; bases outside gene matches: 3. Germline CDR1 SGDLS, CDR2 YYNGEE. The CDR3 contains 16 residues. The CDR3 protein is CASSARLAGGYNEQFF. As DNA, the CDR3 is TGTGCCAGCAGCGCTCGACTAGCGGGGGGCTACAATGAGCAGTTCTTC.

This clone showed up just a few times. The chain joins TRBV20-1 to TRBJ1-3; perhaps TRBD1 as D (5 bases). V lost 3 bases and J lost 2, with 11 bases in between. Per the germline V gene, CDR1 is DFQATT and CDR2 is SNEGSKA (reference sequence). The CDR3 runs 14 residues. The CDR3 region has the DNA TGCAGTGCTAGTCGGGGGGGAACTGGAAACACCATATATTTT. Translated, it gives CSASRGGTGNTIYF.

On this clone itself: Other DNA sequences within the sample encode an identical CDR3. This chain links TRBV28 with TRBJ2-3, with a tentative D call TRBD2 (7 bases). Germline CDR1 MDHEN, CDR2 SYDVKM. The CDR3 sequence is 15 residues long. Between the trimmed V and J ends, which lost 2 bases and 1 base, there was a span of 10 bases. The CDR3 region is CASSLRGGGTDTQYF. For the CDR3, the DNA is TGTGCCAGCAGTTTAAGAGGGGGGGGCACAGATACGCAGTATTTT.